Each of the 5 T cell receptor beta chains below was sequenced from the same sample in a study of T cells expressing NK-cell markers. With the 5' RACE reads reprocessed, TCRdb shows one record per CDR3 protein and no DNA. This sample contains some 600,000 distinct CDR3 sequences. Sequencing was performed on blood T cells: a sorted CD56 or NKG2C T cell subset, CD4+ or CD8+ T cells, or bulk PBMC T cells (not recorded which). The receptors derive from a man aged 18 to 29 in good health.

The chain joins TRBV25-1 to TRBJ2-1. This CDR3 contains 14 residues. Germline V CDR1 and CDR2: MGHDK, SYGVNS. CDR3 region: CASSDRASYNEQFF.

The chain employs TRBV14 and TRBJ2-3; absent DNA, TCRdb's TRBD2 call cannot be checked. Germline CDR1 is SGHDN and CDR2 is FVKESK. This CDR3 has 16 amino acids. The CDR3 loop reads CASSPAGGRAWDTQYF. Looking up the rest from reference TRBV14 and TRBJ2-3 gives the full variable domain: EAGVTQFPSHSVIEKGQTVTLRCDPISGHDNLYWYRRVMGKEIKFLLHFVKESKQDESGMPNNRFLAERTGGTYSTLKVQPAELEDSGVYFCASSPAGGRAWDTQYFGPGTRLTVL.

The chain joins TRBV12-3 or TRBV12-4 to TRBJ2-7. The CDR3 has 14 residues. The CDR3 here is CASSPIGSSYEQYF.

The CDR3 sequence is CASSSEIYGYTF. The chain has TRBV7-2 and TRBJ1-2. CDR1 SGHTA and CDR2 FQGNSA come from the germline V gene. There are 12 residues in the CDR3.

V and J are TRBV2 and TRBJ2-3; the D call of TRBD2 rests on TCRdb alone, since no DNA is present to check it. Germline V gene data show CDR1 as SNHLY and CDR2 as FYNNEI. This CDR3 region has 16 residues. The chain's CDR3 is CASSELAGEITDTQYF.